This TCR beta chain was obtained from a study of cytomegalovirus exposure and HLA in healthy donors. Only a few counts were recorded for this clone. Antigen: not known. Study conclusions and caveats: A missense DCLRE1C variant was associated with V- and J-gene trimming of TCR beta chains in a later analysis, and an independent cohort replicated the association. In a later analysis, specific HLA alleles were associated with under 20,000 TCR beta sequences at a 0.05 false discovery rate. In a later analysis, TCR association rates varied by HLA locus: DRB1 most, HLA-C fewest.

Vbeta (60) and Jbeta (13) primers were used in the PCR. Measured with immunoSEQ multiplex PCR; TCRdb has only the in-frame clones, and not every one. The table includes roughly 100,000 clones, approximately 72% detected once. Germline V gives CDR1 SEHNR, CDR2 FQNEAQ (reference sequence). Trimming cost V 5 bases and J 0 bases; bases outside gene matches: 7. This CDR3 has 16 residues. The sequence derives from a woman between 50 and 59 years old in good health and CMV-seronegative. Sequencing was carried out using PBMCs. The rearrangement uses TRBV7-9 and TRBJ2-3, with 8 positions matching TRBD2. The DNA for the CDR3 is TGTGCCAGCAGCCCAAACCTAGCGGGCAGCACAGATACGCAGTATTTT. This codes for CASSPNLAGSTDTQYF.